This T cell receptor beta chain was captured in a study of OX40 agonist ivuxolimab in advanced cancers. Whole-study results and caveats: Clonal expansion from baseline to week 6 occurred in both CD4+ and CD8+ T cells.

Trimming cost V 5 bases and J 5 bases, with 7 bases left between them. The CDR3 covers 11 residues. Germline V gene data show CDR1 as MGHRA and CDR2 as YSYEKL. Libraries were prepared by immunoSEQ multiplex PCR; TCRdb keeps only in-frame clonotypes and omits some of them. The data contain tens of thousands of clones, about nine tenths of them singletons. On this clone: Its antigen is undetermined.

No patient had autoimmune disease or received systemic immunosuppression. This material consisted of CD4+ or CD8+ T cells sorted from blood, taken in a trial of the OX40 agonist ivuxolimab. V gene TRBV4-1 combines with J gene TRBJ2-7; D is unresolved. The TCR sequence derives from an adult with an advanced solid tumor such as melanoma, head and neck, liver or kidney cancer. CDR3 loop: CASSVLNEQYF. CDR3 coding DNA: TGCGCCAGCAGCGTCCTCAACGAGCAGTACTTC.